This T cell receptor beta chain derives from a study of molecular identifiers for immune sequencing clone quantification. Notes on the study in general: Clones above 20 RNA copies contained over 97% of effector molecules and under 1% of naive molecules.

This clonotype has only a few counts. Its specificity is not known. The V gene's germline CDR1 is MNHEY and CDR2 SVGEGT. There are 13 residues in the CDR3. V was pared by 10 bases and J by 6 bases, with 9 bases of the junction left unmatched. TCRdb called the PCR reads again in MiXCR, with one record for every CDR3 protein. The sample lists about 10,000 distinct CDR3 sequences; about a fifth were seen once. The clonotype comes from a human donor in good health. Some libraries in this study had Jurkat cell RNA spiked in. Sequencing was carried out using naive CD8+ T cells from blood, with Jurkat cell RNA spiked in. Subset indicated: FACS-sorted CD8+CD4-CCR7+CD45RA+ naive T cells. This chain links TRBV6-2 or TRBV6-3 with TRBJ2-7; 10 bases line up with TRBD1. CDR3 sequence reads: CAIAGQGTLEQYF. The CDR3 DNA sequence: TGTGCCATTGCGGGACAGGGGACCCTCGAGCAGTACTTC.